This T cell receptor (beta chain) was found in a study of CD8 T cells in Susac syndrome. Random hexamers were used to reverse transcribe an amount of about 0.45 to 1 ug RNA. MiXCR, applied by TCRdb to the immunoSEQ multiplex PCR reads, yields one record per CDR3 protein. The sample shows about 120,000 distinct CDR3 sequences, just under 95% of them seen only once. Notes on this clonotype: The antigen is unknown.

Germline values: CDR1 PRHDT, CDR2 FYEKMQ (reference sequence). The CDR3 spans 15 residues. The germline V and J ends were trimmed by 0 bases and 3 bases, with 9 bases remaining between them. Study-wide results and limits: In total CD8+ repertoires, over 15 Susac-specific public clones were found, and CD8+ TEMRA repertoires had roughly five.

V usage is TRBV13 and J usage is TRBJ2-1, with TRBD1 as a possible D gene (5 bases). Material: CD8+ T cells from PBMCs. The sequence was collected from a human donor with Susac syndrome. Here the CDR3 reads CASSLGVDSYNEQFF. Here the CDR3 DNA reads TGTGCCAGCAGCTTAGGGGTTGACAGCTACAATGAGCAGTTCTTC.